The table lists the clone carrying this T cell receptor (beta chain) with a count of one. This CDR3 spans 15 amino acids. Germline V gives CDR1 SGHTS, CDR2 YDEGEE. With V trimmed by 4 bases and J by 1 base, 6 bases remained unmatched. The repertoire was sequenced with immunoSEQ multiplex PCR; TCRdb's copy has only in-frame clones and lacks some. In the table there are approximately 4,500 clones, around 82% of which are singletons. This record belongs to a study of immune evolution from preneoplasia to lung adenocarcinoma. The chain couples TRBV5-8 to TRBJ2-5, with 8 bases that match TRBD2. The material sequenced was FFPE lung adenocarcinoma in situ tissue. The clonotype comes from an older person with lung adenocarcinoma. The CDR3 DNA is TGTGCCAGCAGCGCCGGGGGGGGCCTCCAAGAGACCCAGTACTTC. This codes for CASSAGGGLQETQYF.